These 13 T cell receptor beta chains came from one sample sequenced in a study of OX40 agonist ivuxolimab in advanced cancers. This table comes from immunoSEQ multiplex PCR, and its TCRdb copy is limited to in-frame clones, with some not included. The repertoire holds tens of thousands of clones, with roughly nine tenths as singletons. This specimen consisted of CD4+ or CD8+ T cells sorted from blood, obtained in a trial of the OX40 agonist ivuxolimab. The receptors stem from an adult with an advanced solid tumor such as melanoma, head and neck, liver or kidney cancer.

The chain employs TRBV27 and TRBJ2-1; 11 nucleotides line up with TRBD1. With V trimmed by 2 bases and J by 6 bases, 6 bases remained unmatched. CDR1 and CDR2 from the germline V gene are MNHEY and SMNVEV (reference sequence). This CDR3 is built from 16 residues. DNA for the CDR3: TGTGCCAGCAGTTTACTTGGACAGGGGGCTGGCAATGAGCAGTTCTTC. This encodes CASSLLGQGAGNEQFF.

V gene TRBV15 combines with J gene TRBJ2-3, with a possible D match to TRBD1 (6 bases). There are 14 residues in the CDR3. V was clipped by 9 bases and J by 0 bases, with 13 bases between them. The germline gives CDR1 LNHNV, CDR2 YYDKDF (reference sequence). DNA for the CDR3: TGTGCCACGAGTGTAGGGGGAAGCACAGATACGCAGTATTTT. Protein product: CATSVGGSTDTQYF.

The chain employs TRBV9 and TRBJ1-1; D remains unclear. With 3 bases removed from V and 6 bases from J, the gap between germline ends came to 12 bases. Germline V CDR1 and CDR2: SGDLS, YYNGEE. CDR3 length equals 13 residues. This CDR3 is CASSGLGGAEAFF. The CDR3 DNA reads as TGTGCCAGCAGCGGACTCGGAGGCGCTGAAGCTTTCTTT.

This rearrangement joins TRBV15 to TRBJ2-1; perhaps TRBD1 as D (6 bases). The CDR3 sequence is 15 residues long. Trimming removed 8 bases at V and 4 bases at J, with 18 bases between. CDR1 and CDR2 (germline): LNHNV, YYDKDF (reference sequence). CDR3 sequence (DNA): TGTGCCACCCTCAGGGAGAGGGGGAAGTACAATGAGCAGTTCTTC. It specifies CATLRERGKYNEQFF.

This clone was seen only a few times. The chain has TRBV29-1 and TRBJ1-4; D is unclear. Germline V CDR1 and CDR2: SQVTM, ANQGSEA. Trimming took off 6 bases at V and 6 bases at J, with 14 bases between the two ends. The CDR3 has 13 amino acids. The CDR3 here is CSVGGGLDEKLFF. The CDR3 DNA follows: TGCAGCGTCGGCGGAGGATTAGATGAAAAACTGTTTTTT.

The chain links TRBV27 to TRBJ2-7; the match to TRBD1 covers 11 bases. Germline V lookup: CDR1 MNHEY, CDR2 SMNVEV (reference sequence). The CDR3 has 14 residues. V lost 8 bases to trimming and J lost 7 bases; unmatched junction nucleotides: 10. The CDR3 coding sequence is TGTGCCAGCCGTCTCGGACAGGGGGCGTGGGAGCAGTACTTC. Its translation is CASRLGQGAWEQYF.

The chain has TRBV11-2 and TRBJ1-2; tentatively, D is TRBD1 (5 bases). CDR3 length: 14 residues. Germline CDR1 is SGHAT and CDR2 is FQNNGV. The V end lost 5 bases, the J end lost 8 bases, and 18 bases lay between the germline ends. The CDR3 DNA follows: TGTGCCAGCAGCCCAGTGCGGGGAGGGGAGGGCTACACCTTC. This sequence encodes CASSPVRGGEGYTF. Drawing the rest from reference TRBV11-2 and TRBJ1-2, the complete variable domain is EAGVAQSPRYKIIEKRQSVAFWCNPISGHATLYWYQQILGQGPKLLIQFQNNGVVDDSQLPKDRFSAERLKGVDSTLKIQPAKLEDSAVYLCASSPVRGGEGYTFGSGTRLTVV.

This chain joins TRBV28 and TRBJ1-1; tentatively, D is TRBD1 (6 bases). The germline CDR1 and CDR2 sequences are MDHEN and SYDVKM. Trimming took 3 bases from V and 1 from J, leaving 12 bases between them. The CDR3 is 15 amino acids. CDR3 DNA: TGTGCCAGCAGTTTTGCCGGACAGCCGAACACTGAAGCTTTCTTT. Translated, it gives CASSFAGQPNTEAFF.

V gene TRBV2 combines with J gene TRBJ2-1, with TRBD2 identical over 14 bases. Germline values: CDR1 SNHLY, CDR2 FYNNEI. The CDR3 covers 16 residues. V trimming: 6 bases; J trimming: 4 bases; junction bases outside the gene matches: 5. This CDR3 reads CASRETSGGVYNEQFF. CDR3 coding DNA: TGTGCCAGCAGGGAGACTAGCGGGGGGGTATACAATGAGCAGTTCTTC. Filled out from reference TRBV2 and TRBJ2-1, the complete variable domain reads EPEVTQTPSHQVTQMGQEVILRCVPISNHLYFYWYRQILGQKVEFLVSFYNNEISEKSEIFDDQFSVERPDGSNFTLKIRSTKLEDSAMYFCASRETSGGVYNEQFFGPGTRLTVL.

V is TRBV4-1 and J is TRBJ2-7, with D perhaps TRBD2 (5 bases). V was trimmed by 4 bases and J by 7 bases, leaving 14 bases between them. This CDR3 contains 13 residues. Per germline, CDR1 MGHRA and CDR2 YSYEKL. Here the CDR3 DNA reads TGCGCCAGCAGCCTACCCGGCCCGGGGGAGCAGTACTTC. Translated, it gives CASSLPGPGEQYF.

V is TRBV27 and J is TRBJ2-1, with D possibly being TRBD1 (5 bases). There are 13 residues in the CDR3. Germline assignment: CDR1 MNHEY and CDR2 SMNVEV (reference sequence). Deletions cut 5 bases from V and 8 bases from J, with 13 bases between. Here the CDR3 reads CASSLQGIDEQFF. DNA of the CDR3: TGTGCCAGCAGTCTCCAGGGTATAGATGAGCAGTTCTTC.

The sample holds one count of this clone. The chain carries TRBV13 and TRBJ2-3; D may be TRBD2 (6 bases). V lost 4 bases and J 0 bases, leaving 14 bases between the germline ends. Germline CDR1 and CDR2: PRHDT and FYEKMQ (reference sequence). The CDR3 runs 16 residues. CDR3 DNA: TGTGCCAGCAGCTCTATTGGGAGGAAAAGCACAGATACGCAGTATTTT. This codes for CASSSIGRKSTDTQYF.

Only one count was recorded for this clone. The chain combines TRBV27 with TRBJ2-7, with 9 bases fitting TRBD1. The J segment lost 1 base and the V segment lost 9 bases, leaving 7 bases of the junction unmatched. This CDR3 has 14 amino acids. Germline assignment: CDR1 MNHEY and CDR2 SMNVEV (reference sequence). CDR3 sequence: CASSGTGISYEQYF. The CDR3 nucleotides read TGTGCCAGTTCAGGGACAGGGATTTCCTACGAGCAGTACTTC.